Following are 26 T cell receptor beta chains from one sample sequenced in a study of glioma-infiltrating T cells after dendritic cell vaccination. Time point noted: after dendritic cell vaccination, including at tumor progression/relapse. TCRdb keeps only in-frame clones here, not all; method: immunoSEQ multiplex PCR. The table shows 70,000 to 95,000 clones, with roughly 84% occurring only once. Sequenced here: blood, sampled after dendritic cell vaccination. All receptors come from a human donor with glioblastoma.

The chain recombines TRBV27 with TRBJ1-5; D is ambiguous. V was clipped by 4 bases and J by 4 bases, with 8 bases between them. CDR3 length equals 13 residues. The germline CDR1 and CDR2 sequences are MNHEY and SMNVEV (reference sequence). The CDR3 sequence is CASSSMRNQPQHF. CDR3 sequence (DNA): TGTGCCAGCAGTTCCATGAGGAATCAGCCCCAGCATTTT.

The rearrangement uses TRBV5-1 and TRBJ2-2; 9 nucleotides align to TRBD2. CDR1 is SGHRS, CDR2 YFSETQ, per germline. V dropped 3 bases and J dropped 1; count of bases not matched to a gene: 10. There are 18 residues in the CDR3. The CDR3 region is CASSSLSGGGGNTGELFF. The CDR3 DNA follows: TGCGCCAGCAGCTCGCTCTCGGGCGGGGGGGGGAACACCGGGGAGCTGTTTTTT.

This rearrangement joins TRBV5-6 to TRBJ2-5; D possibly corresponds to TRBD2 (6 bases). The CDR3 is made up of 13 amino acids. V was shortened by 7 bases and J by 4 bases, with 14 bases between the two germline ends. The germline CDR1 and CDR2 sequences are SGHDT and YYEEEE. The CDR3 nucleotides are TGTGCCAGCGGCGTGGGGGGAGTAGAGACCCAGTACTTC. Its protein is CASGVGGVETQYF.

This chain uses TRBV12-5 with TRBJ1-2, with 7 bases fitting TRBD1. The ends lost 0 bases at V and 7 bases at J; junction bases unmatched: 5. Germline values: CDR1 LGHNT, CDR2 FRNRAP. The CDR3 sequence is 14 residues long. The CDR3 loop is CASGLVVTGIGYTF. Written as DNA, the CDR3 is TGTGCTAGTGGTTTGGTCGTGACAGGGATTGGCTACACCTTC.

V gene TRBV5-1 combines with J gene TRBJ2-2; 7 positions match TRBD1. The CDR3 has 17 residues. The V gene's germline CDR1 is SGHRS and CDR2 YFSETQ. J gave up 4 bases and V 2 bases, and 11 bases lay outside the gene matches. The CDR3 region is CASSLNRQGRGTGELFF. The DNA of the CDR3 is TGCGCCAGCAGCTTAAATCGACAGGGTAGGGGCACCGGGGAGCTGTTTTTT.

The V gene is TRBV10-2, the J gene TRBJ2-5; D is ambiguous. The V and J ends lost 3 bases and 7 bases respectively, with 15 bases between them. The CDR3 sequence is 14 residues long. Germline CDR1 reads WSHSY; CDR2 reads SAAADI. The CDR3 reads CASSEKDSPRTQYF. The CDR3, as DNA: TGCGCCAGCAGTGAAAAAGACTCACCTCGGACCCAGTACTTC.

This chain joins TRBV19 and TRBJ2-4; 7 nucleotides align to TRBD1. Germline CDR1 reads LNHDA; CDR2 reads SQIVND (reference sequence). Unmatched junction bases numbered 2, after V lost 5 bases and J lost 7 bases. This CDR3 is built from 12 residues. The DNA of the CDR3 is TGTGCCAGTAGTGACAGGGTGAACATTCAGTACTTC. Translation: CASSDRVNIQYF.

V is TRBV10-2 and J is TRBJ1-2; D remains unclear. Germline CDR1 and CDR2: WSHSY and SAAADI. CDR3 length: 11 amino acids. The ends were cut back, 3 bases at V and 4 bases at J, with 3 bases in the middle. CDR3 in amino acids: CASSDSYGYTF. DNA for the CDR3: TGCGCCAGCAGTGACAGCTATGGCTACACCTTC.

The CDR3: CASSPEGRGSVYGYTF. The CDR3 DNA sequence: TGCGCCAGCAGCCCCGAGGGCCGGGGGTCGGTCTATGGCTACACCTTC. The chain carries TRBV4-1 and TRBJ1-2; weak D call: TRBD1 (5 bases). The CDR3 is 16 amino acids. CDR1 is MGHRA, CDR2 YSYEKL, per germline. V was clipped by 4 bases and J by 4 bases, with 19 bases between them.

The gene calls are TRBV5-1 and TRBJ2-3, with D possibly TRBD1 on 6 matching bases. This CDR3 region has 14 residues. Trimming pared 5 bases from V and 8 bases from J, leaving 18 bases between. In germline, CDR1 is SGHRS, CDR2 YFSETQ. CDR3 sequence reads: CASSQGTVSGTQYF. CDR3 nucleotide sequence: TGCGCCAGCAGTCAGGGGACCGTCAGTGGTACGCAGTATTTT.

The J gene is TRBJ2-3, the V gene TRBV5-4; no reliable D call. The V end lost 1 base, the J end lost 5 bases, and 11 bases lay between the germline ends. Germline-derived CDR1 and CDR2 are SGHNT and YYREEE (reference sequence). The CDR3 runs to 14 residues. In DNA, the CDR3 is TGTGCCAGCAGCTTGTCCAGCGCTGGAGATACGCAGTATTTT. Translating gives CASSLSSAGDTQYF.

The rearrangement joins TRBV28 to TRBJ1-4; 9 positions agree with TRBD1. CDR3 length: 14 amino acids. V was clipped by 6 bases and J by 9 bases; unmatched bases: 8. Germline CDR1 and CDR2: MDHEN and SYDVKM. The CDR3 region is CASSSGTGRKKLFF. The CDR3 region has the DNA TGTGCCAGCAGCTCCGGGACAGGGAGGAAAAAACTGTTTTTT.

J is TRBJ2-7 and V is TRBV7-9; unclear D gene. Germline CDR1 is SEHNR and CDR2 is FQNEAQ (reference sequence). Trimming took off 8 bases at V and 2 bases at J, with 7 bases between the two ends. The CDR3 totals 11 residues. The CDR3 region is CASLSPYEQYF. In nucleotides, the CDR3 is TGTGCCAGCCTCTCCCCCTACGAGCAGTACTTC.

V usage is TRBV11-2 and J usage is TRBJ1-5; 9 bases are shared with TRBD1. CDR3 size: 16 residues. Germline CDR1 SGHAT, CDR2 FQNNGV. Trimming at V came to 5 bases and at J to 0 bases, leaving 5 bases not matched to a gene. CDR3 loop: CASSVGQGGSNQPQHF. The CDR3 DNA sequence: TGTGCCAGCAGCGTGGGACAGGGAGGTAGCAATCAGCCCCAGCATTTT.

Only one count was recorded for this clone. The CDR3 DNA reads as TGCGCCAGCAGCCTCCTCCCGGGACAAACTAACACTGAAGCTTTCTTT. Amino acid sequence: CASSLLPGQTNTEAFF. V and J are TRBV5-1 and TRBJ1-1; a possible D gene is TRBD1 (6 bases). V was pared by 4 bases and J by 2 bases, with 18 bases between. The CDR3 totals 16 residues. Germline CDR1 and CDR2: SGHRS and YFSETQ.

V and J are TRBV7-9 and TRBJ2-7, with 8 bases aligning to TRBD1. The CDR3 loop spans 15 amino acids. Germline CDR1 SEHNR, CDR2 FQNEAQ (reference sequence). Trimming at V came to 0 bases and at J to 4 bases, leaving 5 bases not matched to a gene. The CDR3 is CASSLAQGVGYEQYF. Here the CDR3 DNA reads TGTGCCAGCAGCTTAGCACAGGGGGTAGGTTACGAGCAGTACTTC.

This chain connects TRBV2 to TRBJ1-5, with D uncertain. Trimming left V 7 bases short and J 5 bases short, with 15 bases between. The CDR3 has 14 amino acids. Germline-derived CDR1 and CDR2 are SNHLY and FYNNEI. CDR3 DNA: TGTGCCAGCACGTTGGCCCCGCCTGATCAGCCCCAGCATTTT. Translating gives CASTLAPPDQPQHF. Full variable domain (rest looked up from reference TRBV2 and TRBJ1-5): EPEVTQTPSHQVTQMGQEVILRCVPISNHLYFYWYRQILGQKVEFLVSFYNNEISEKSEIFDDQFSVERPDGSNFTLKIRSTKLEDSAMYFCASTLAPPDQPQHFGDGTRLSIL.

This clone was counted once. V is TRBV5-6 and J is TRBJ1-2; TRBD1 might be the D (5 bases). The germline V gene encodes CDR1 SGHDT and CDR2 YYEEEE. V shed 1 base and J shed 0 bases, with 19 bases lying between them. The CDR3 has 18 residues. The DNA for the CDR3 is TGTGCCAGCAGCTTGAACGCCCCCCCGACAGAAGCTAACTATGGCTACACCTTC. This sequence encodes CASSLNAPPTEANYGYTF.

The genes are TRBV7-2 and TRBJ2-1; no reliable D call. This CDR3 is built from 13 residues. Per germline, CDR1 SGHTA and CDR2 FQGNSA. V lost 5 bases and J lost 0, with 5 bases in between. CDR3 loop: CASSPSSYNEQFF. In nucleotides, the CDR3 is TGTGCCAGCAGCCCGAGCTCCTACAATGAGCAGTTCTTC.

This chain connects TRBV25-1 to TRBJ1-1; D is possibly TRBD1 (5 bases). Between the trimmed V and J ends, which lost 6 bases and 6 bases, there was a span of 20 bases. Germline V gene sequence: CDR1 MGHDK, CDR2 SYGVNS. The CDR3 spans 15 residues. The CDR3 coding sequence is TGTGCCAGCAGCAAGAACAGGCCCTTGGGCGCTGAAGCTTTCTTT. Amino acid sequence: CASSKNRPLGAEAFF.

The V call is TRBV2, the J call TRBJ2-5, with unresolved D. The CDR3 totals 12 residues. The germline V and J ends were trimmed by 4 bases and 5 bases, with 8 bases remaining between them. Germline-derived CDR1 and CDR2 are SNHLY and FYNNEI. CDR3: CASSALRETQYF. The CDR3 DNA is TGTGCCAGCAGTGCTCTCAGGGAGACCCAGTACTTC.

The gene calls are TRBV5-1 and TRBJ2-2; D possibly corresponds to TRBD1 (6 bases). CDR3 length equals 16 residues. Trimming shortened V by 4 bases and J by 5 bases, and 18 bases separated the two germline ends. CDR1 is SGHRS, CDR2 YFSETQ, per germline. CDR3 region: CASSPTPGTTTGELFF. CDR3 DNA sequence: TGCGCCAGCAGCCCGACTCCCGGGACAACAACCGGGGAGCTGTTTTTT.

This rearrangement joins TRBV6-5 to TRBJ1-5; D not certain. From germline, CDR1 is MNHEY and CDR2 SVGAGI. V dropped 0 bases and J dropped 7 bases, with 7 bases sitting between them. The CDR3 length is 13 residues. The CDR3 sequence is CASSYSPQQPQHF. The CDR3 DNA is TGTGCCAGCAGTTACTCGCCACAGCAGCCCCAGCATTTT.

The chain is built from TRBV27 and TRBJ2-5; 14 bases agree with TRBD2. The CDR3 extends over 19 amino acids. The V gene end was trimmed by 5 bases and the J gene end by 5 bases; junction bases not matched to a gene: 16. Germline CDR1 and CDR2: MNHEY and SMNVEV (reference sequence). CDR3 loop: CASSPRQTSGRARVETQYF. In nucleotides, the CDR3 is TGTGCCAGCAGTCCTCGCCAGACTAGCGGGAGGGCCAGAGTGGAGACCCAGTACTTC.

The chain uses TRBV9 and TRBJ1-4, with a possible D match to TRBD1 (5 bases). V gave up 3 bases and J gave up 8 bases, with 14 bases separating them. Germline assignment: CDR1 SGDLS and CDR2 YYNGEE. CDR3 size: 14 residues. DNA for the CDR3: TGTGCCAGCAGCGCTTGGGGGGAGGCGGAAAAACTGTTTTTT. This encodes CASSAWGEAEKLFF.

The CDR3 nucleotides read TGTGCCAGCAGCTTGGGGGGCGGGAGGGCCGGGGGTGGGCAGTTCTTC. It encodes CASSLGGGRAGGGQFF. The chain recombines TRBV5-4 with TRBJ2-1, with 9 bases lining up with TRBD2. The germline V gene encodes CDR1 SGHNT and CDR2 YYREEE (reference sequence). The CDR3 covers 16 residues. The trim removed 0 bases at V and 12 bases at J, leaving 13 bases unmatched.